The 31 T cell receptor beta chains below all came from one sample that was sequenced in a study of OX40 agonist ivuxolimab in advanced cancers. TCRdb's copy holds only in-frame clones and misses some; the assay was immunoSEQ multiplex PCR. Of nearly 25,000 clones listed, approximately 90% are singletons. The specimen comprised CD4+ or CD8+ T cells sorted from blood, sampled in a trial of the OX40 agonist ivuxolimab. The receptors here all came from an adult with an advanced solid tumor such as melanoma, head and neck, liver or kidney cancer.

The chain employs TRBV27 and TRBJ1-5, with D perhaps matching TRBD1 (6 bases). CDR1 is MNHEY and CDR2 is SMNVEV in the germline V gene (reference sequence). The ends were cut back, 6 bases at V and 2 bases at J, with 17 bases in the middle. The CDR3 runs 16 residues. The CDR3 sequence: CASSPGARGGNQPQHF. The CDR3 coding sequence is TGTGCCAGCAGCCCGGGGGCTAGGGGGGGCAATCAGCCCCAGCATTTT.

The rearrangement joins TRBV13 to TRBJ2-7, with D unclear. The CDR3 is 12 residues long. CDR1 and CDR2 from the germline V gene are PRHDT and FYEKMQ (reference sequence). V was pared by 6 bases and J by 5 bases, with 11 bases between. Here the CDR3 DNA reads TGTGCCAGCAGTAAGACCCCCCACGAGCAGTACTTC. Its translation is CASSKTPHEQYF. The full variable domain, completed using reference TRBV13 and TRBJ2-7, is AAGVIQSPRHLIKEKRETATLKCYPIPRHDTVYWYQQGPGQDPQFLISFYEKMQSDKGSIPDRFSAQQFSDYHSELNMSSLELGDSALYFCASSKTPHEQYFGPGTRLTVT.

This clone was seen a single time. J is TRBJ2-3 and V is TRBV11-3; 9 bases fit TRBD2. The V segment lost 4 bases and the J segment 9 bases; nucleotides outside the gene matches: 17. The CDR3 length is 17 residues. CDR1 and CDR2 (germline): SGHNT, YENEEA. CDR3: CASSSGKTSGARRTQYF. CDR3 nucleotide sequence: TGTGCCAGCAGCTCAGGCAAGACTAGCGGAGCCCGGAGGACGCAGTATTTT.

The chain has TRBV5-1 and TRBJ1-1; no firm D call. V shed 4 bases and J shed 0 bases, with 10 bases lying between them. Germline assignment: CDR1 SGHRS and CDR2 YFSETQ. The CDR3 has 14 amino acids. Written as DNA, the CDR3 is TGCGCCAGCAGCCCTGGCCAGATGAACACTGAAGCTTTCTTT. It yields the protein CASSPGQMNTEAFF.

The CDR3 here is CSVRGPGNSPLHF. In DNA form, the CDR3 reads TGCAGCGTTCGGGGCCCGGGGAATTCACCCCTCCACTTT. The V gene is TRBV29-1, the J gene TRBJ1-6; tentatively, D is TRBD1 (5 bases). This CDR3 has 13 residues. V lost 5 bases to trimming and J lost 7 bases, with 12 bases between them. The germline V gene encodes CDR1 SQVTM and CDR2 ANQGSEA.

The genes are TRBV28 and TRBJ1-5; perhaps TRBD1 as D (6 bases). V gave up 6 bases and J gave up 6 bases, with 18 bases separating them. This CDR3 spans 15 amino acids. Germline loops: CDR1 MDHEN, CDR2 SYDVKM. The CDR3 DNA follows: TGTGCCAGCAGGGGGGGGCAGGCAATAGGTCAGCCCCAGCATTTT. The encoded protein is CASRGGQAIGQPQHF.

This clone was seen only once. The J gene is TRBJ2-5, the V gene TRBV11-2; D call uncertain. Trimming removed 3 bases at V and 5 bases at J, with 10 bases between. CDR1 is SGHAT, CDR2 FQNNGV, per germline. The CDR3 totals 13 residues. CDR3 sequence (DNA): TGTGCCAGCAGCTTGTGGGCTGGGGAGACCCAGTACTTC. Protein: CASSLWAGETQYF.

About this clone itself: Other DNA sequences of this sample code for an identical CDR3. In DNA, the CDR3 is TGCGCCAGCAGCGACGGGGGGGCCGGAGAGACCCAGTACTTC. This gives the protein CASSDGGAGETQYF. The chain is built from TRBV5-1 and TRBJ2-5; the match to TRBD2 covers 8 bases. Trimming at V came to 4 bases and at J to 4 bases, leaving 6 bases not matched to a gene. The V gene's germline CDR1 is SGHRS and CDR2 YFSETQ. The CDR3 consists of 14 residues. Together with reference TRBV5-1 and TRBJ2-5, the CDR3 gives the full variable domain: KAGVTQTPRYLIKTRGQQVTLSCSPISGHRSVSWYQQTPGQGLQFLFEYFSETQRNKGNFPGRFSGRQFSNSRSEMNVSTLELGDSALYLCASSDGGAGETQYFGPGTRLLVL.

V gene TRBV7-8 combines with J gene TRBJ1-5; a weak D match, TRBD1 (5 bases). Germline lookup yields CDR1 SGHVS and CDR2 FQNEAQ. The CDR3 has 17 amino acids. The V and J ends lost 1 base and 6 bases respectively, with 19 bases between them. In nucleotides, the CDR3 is TGTGCCAGCAGCTTAGGGACCCCGGGGCAGGGTATTCAGCCCCAGCATTTT. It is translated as CASSLGTPGQGIQPQHF.

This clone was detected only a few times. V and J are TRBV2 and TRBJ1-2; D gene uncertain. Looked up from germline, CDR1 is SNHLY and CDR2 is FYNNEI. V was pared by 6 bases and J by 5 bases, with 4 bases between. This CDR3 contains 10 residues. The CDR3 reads CASSEYGYTF. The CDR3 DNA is TGTGCCAGCAGCGAATATGGCTACACCTTC.

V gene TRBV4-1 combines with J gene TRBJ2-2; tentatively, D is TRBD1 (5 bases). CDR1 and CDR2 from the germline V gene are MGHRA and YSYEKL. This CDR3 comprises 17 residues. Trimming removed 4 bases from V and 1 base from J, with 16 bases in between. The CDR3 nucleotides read TGCGCCAGCAGCCCTGGTCCCCTGACAGAGAACACCGGGGAGCTGTTTTTT. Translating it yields CASSPGPLTENTGELFF.

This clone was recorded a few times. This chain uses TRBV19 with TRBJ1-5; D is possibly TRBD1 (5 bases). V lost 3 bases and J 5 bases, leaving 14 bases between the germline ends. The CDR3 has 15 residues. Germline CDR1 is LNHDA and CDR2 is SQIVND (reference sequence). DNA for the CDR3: TGTGCCAGTAGTATTCACCGGGACGCCCATCAGCCCCAGCATTTT. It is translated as CASSIHRDAHQPQHF. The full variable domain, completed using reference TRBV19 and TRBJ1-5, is DGGITQSPKYLFRKEGQNVTLSCEQNLNHDAMYWYRQDPGQGLRLIYYSQIVNDFQKGDIAEGYSVSREKKESFPLTVTSAQKNPTAFYLCASSIHRDAHQPQHFGDGTRLSIL.

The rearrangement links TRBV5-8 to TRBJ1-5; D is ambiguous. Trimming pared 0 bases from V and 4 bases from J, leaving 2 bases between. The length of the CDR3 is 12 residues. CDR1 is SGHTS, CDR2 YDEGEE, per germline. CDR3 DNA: TGTGCCAGCAGCTTGGCAAATCAGCCCCAGCATTTT. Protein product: CASSLANQPQHF.

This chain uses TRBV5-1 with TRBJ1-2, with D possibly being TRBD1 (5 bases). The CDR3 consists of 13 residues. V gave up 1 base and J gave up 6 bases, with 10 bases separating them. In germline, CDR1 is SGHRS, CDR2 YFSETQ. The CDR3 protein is CASSLQQENGYTF. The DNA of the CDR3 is TGCGCCAGCAGCTTGCAACAGGAGAATGGCTACACCTTC.

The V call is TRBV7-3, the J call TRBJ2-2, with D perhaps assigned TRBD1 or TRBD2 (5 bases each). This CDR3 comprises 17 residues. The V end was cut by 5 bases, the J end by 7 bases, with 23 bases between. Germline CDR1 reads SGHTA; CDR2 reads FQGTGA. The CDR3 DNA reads TGTGCCAGCAGCCAAACAGCCATTGGGGGAGAGGGCGGGGAGCTGTTTTTT. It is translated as CASSQTAIGGEGGELFF.

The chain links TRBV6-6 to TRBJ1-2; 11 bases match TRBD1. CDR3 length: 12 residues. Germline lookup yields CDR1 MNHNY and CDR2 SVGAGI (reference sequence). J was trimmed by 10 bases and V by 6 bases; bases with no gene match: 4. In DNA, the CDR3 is TGTGCCAGCAGCGGACAGGGGGCGGTCTACACCTTC. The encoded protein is CASSGQGAVYTF.

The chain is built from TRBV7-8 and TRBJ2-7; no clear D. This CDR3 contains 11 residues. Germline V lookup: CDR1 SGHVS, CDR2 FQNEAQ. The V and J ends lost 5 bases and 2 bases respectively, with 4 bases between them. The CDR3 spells CASSAAYEQYF. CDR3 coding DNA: TGTGCCAGCAGCGCAGCCTACGAGCAGTACTTC.

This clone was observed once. CDR3 in amino acids: CATSPMWQSNSPLHF. CDR3 bases: TGTGCCACCAGCCCAATGTGGCAGTCTAATTCACCCCTCCACTTT. This rearrangement joins TRBV15 to TRBJ1-6; D gene uncertain. CDR3 length equals 15 residues. The V end lost 5 bases, the J end lost 6 bases, and 14 bases lay between the germline ends. CDR1 and CDR2 (germline): LNHNV, YYDKDF (reference sequence).

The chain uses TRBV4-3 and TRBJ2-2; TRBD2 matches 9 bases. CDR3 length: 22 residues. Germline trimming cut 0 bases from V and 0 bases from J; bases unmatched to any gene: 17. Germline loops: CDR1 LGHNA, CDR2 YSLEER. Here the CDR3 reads CASSQDPWASGVGLPNTGELFF. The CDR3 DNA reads TGCGCCAGCAGCCAAGATCCGTGGGCTAGCGGGGTTGGTCTCCCGAACACCGGGGAGCTGTTTTTT.

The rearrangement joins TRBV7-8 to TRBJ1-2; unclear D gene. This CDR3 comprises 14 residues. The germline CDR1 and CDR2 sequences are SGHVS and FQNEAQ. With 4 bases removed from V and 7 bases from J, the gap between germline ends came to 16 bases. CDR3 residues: CASSWRTSGAGYTF. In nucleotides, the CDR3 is TGTGCCAGCAGCTGGCGAACCTCCGGTGCTGGCTACACCTTC.

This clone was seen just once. CDR3: CASGLGGRGETQYF. The CDR3 bases are TGTGCTAGTGGTTTGGGAGGGAGAGGGGAGACCCAGTACTTC. The chain links TRBV12-5 to TRBJ2-5, with D tentatively TRBD2 (5 bases). The germline V gene encodes CDR1 LGHNT and CDR2 FRNRAP. The CDR3 has 14 amino acids. The germline V and J ends were trimmed by 1 base and 5 bases, with 11 bases remaining between them.

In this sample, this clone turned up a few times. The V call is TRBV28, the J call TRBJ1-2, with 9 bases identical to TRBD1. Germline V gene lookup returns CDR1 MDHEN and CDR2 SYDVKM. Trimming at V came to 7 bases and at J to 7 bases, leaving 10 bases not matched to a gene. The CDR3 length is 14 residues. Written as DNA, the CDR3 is TGTGCCAGCATCTGGGGACAGGGCGGAAGTGGCTACACCTTC. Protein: CASIWGQGGSGYTF.

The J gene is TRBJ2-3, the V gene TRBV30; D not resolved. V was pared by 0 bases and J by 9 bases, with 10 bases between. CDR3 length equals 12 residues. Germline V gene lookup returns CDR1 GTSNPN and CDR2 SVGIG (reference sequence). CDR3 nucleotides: TGTGCCTGGAGTGTAGAGACCGTAACGCAGTATTTT. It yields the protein CAWSVETVTQYF.

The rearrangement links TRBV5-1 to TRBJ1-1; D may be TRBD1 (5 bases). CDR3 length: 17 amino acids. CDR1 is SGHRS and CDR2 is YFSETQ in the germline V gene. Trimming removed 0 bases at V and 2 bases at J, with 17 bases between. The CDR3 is CASSLVGQGETNTEAFF. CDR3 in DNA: TGCGCCAGCAGCTTGGTTGGGCAGGGTGAAACAAACACTGAAGCTTTCTTT.

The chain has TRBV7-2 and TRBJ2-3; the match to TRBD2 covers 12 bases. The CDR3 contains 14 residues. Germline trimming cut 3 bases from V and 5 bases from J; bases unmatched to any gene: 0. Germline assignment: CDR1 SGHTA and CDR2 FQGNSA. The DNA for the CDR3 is TGTGCCAGCAGCTTGGGACTAGCGGGAGATACGCAGTATTTT. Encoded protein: CASSLGLAGDTQYF.

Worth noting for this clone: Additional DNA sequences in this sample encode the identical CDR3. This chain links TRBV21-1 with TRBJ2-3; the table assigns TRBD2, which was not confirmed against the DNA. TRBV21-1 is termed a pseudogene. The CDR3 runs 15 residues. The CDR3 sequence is CASSKLAGGPDTQYF. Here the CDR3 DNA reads TGTGCCAGCAGCAAACTGGCGGGGGGGCCAGATACGCAGTATTTT.

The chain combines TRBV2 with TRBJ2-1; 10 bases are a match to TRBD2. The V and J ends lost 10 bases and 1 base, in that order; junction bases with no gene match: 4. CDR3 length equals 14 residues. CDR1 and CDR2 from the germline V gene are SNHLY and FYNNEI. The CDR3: CAITLAGSYNEQFF. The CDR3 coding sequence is TGTGCCATCACACTAGCGGGATCCTACAATGAGCAGTTCTTC.

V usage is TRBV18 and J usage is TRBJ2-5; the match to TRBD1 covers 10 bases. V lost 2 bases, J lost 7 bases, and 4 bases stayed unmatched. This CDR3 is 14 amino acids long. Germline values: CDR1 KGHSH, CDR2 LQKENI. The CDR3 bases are TGTGCCAGCTCACCAGGGACAGGGGATTTGACCCAGTACTTC. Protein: CASSPGTGDLTQYF.

The CDR3 reads CASSLRTGVEQYF. CDR3 nucleotide sequence: TGTGCCAGCAGCCTAAGGACAGGGGTCGAGCAGTACTTC. The chain recombines TRBV5-4 with TRBJ2-7, with 9 bases that match TRBD1. Per germline, CDR1 SGHNT and CDR2 YYREEE (reference sequence). V dropped 4 bases and J dropped 6; count of bases not matched to a gene: 5. The CDR3 consists of 13 residues. The variable domain in full, completed from reference TRBV5-4 and TRBJ2-7, reads ETGVTQSPTHLIKTRGQQVTLRCSSQSGHNTVSWYQQALGQGPQFIFQYYREEENGRGNFPPRFSGLQFPNYSSELNVNALELDDSALYLCASSLRTGVEQYFGPGTRLTVT.

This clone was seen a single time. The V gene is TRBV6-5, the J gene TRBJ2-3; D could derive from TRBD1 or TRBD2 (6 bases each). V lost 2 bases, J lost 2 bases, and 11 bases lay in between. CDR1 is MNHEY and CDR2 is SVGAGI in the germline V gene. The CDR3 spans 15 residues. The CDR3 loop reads CASSYEGGVTDTQYF. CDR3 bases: TGTGCCAGCAGTTACGAGGGGGGTGTCACAGATACGCAGTATTTT.

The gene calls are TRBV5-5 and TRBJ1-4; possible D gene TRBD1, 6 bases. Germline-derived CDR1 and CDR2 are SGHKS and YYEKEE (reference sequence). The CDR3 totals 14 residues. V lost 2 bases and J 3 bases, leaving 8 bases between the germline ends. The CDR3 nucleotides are TGTGCCAGCAGCTTACAGGGCCCTAATGAAAAACTGTTTTTT. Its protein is CASSLQGPNEKLFF.